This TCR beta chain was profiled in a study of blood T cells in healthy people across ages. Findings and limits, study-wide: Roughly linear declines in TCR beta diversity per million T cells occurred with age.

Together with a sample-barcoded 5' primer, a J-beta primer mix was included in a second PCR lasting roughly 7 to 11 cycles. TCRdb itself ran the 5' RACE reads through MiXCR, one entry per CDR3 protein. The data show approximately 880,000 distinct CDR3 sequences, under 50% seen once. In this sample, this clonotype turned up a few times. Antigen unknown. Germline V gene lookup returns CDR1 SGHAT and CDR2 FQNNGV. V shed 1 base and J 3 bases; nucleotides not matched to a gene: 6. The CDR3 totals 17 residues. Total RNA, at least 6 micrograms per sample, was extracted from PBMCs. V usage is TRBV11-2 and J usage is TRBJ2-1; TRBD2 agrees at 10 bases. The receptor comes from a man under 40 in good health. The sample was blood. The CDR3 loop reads CASSLGVAGGLYNEQFF. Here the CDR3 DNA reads TGTGCCAGCAGCTTAGGGGTAGCGGGGGGCCTCTACAATGAGCAGTTCTTC. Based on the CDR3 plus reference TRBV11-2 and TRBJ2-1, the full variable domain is EAGVAQSPRYKIIEKRQSVAFWCNPISGHATLYWYQQILGQGPKLLIQFQNNGVVDDSQLPKDRFSAERLKGVDSTLKIQPAKLEDSAVYLCASSLGVAGGLYNEQFFGPGTRLTVL.